The 20 T cell receptor beta chains below all came from one sample that was sequenced in a study of brain T cells in children with intractable seizures. Assay used: immunoSEQ multiplex PCR; TCRdb lists only in-frame clones, some missing. The data show some 80,000 clones, around nine tenths seen once. The source material was peripheral blood, sampled at surgery. The receptors derive from a girl aged 2-10 years with Rasmussen encephalitis and intractable seizures.

The chain couples TRBV14 to TRBJ1-6; 8 bases are shared with TRBD1. Germline-derived CDR1 and CDR2 are SGHDN and FVKESK. V shed 6 bases, J shed 6 bases, and the junction held 1 base outside the gene matches. The CDR3 contains 13 residues. The CDR3 here is CASRTGVNSPLHF. CDR3 bases: TGTGCCAGCAGGACAGGGGTTAATTCACCCCTCCACTTT.

The V and J genes are TRBV30 and TRBJ1-2; D ambiguous. V dropped 0 bases and J dropped 7 bases, with 12 bases sitting between them. Germline V lookup: CDR1 GTSNPN, CDR2 SVGIG (reference sequence). This CDR3 region has 13 residues. The CDR3 sequence: CAWSVGAGSGYTF. DNA of the CDR3: TGTGCCTGGAGTGTAGGAGCCGGAAGTGGCTACACCTTC.

The chain employs TRBV6-5 and TRBJ1-2, with D uncertain. Trimming removed 0 bases at V and 8 bases at J, with 10 bases between. This CDR3 comprises 13 residues. The germline V gene has CDR1 MNHEY and CDR2 SVGAGI. The CDR3 spells CASSYSIGQGYTF. The DNA for the CDR3 is TGTGCCAGCAGTTACTCTATCGGGCAGGGCTACACCTTC.

The chain couples TRBV28 to TRBJ2-1; no clear D. Between the trimmed V and J ends, which lost 7 bases and 5 bases, there was a span of 18 bases. The germline gives CDR1 MDHEN, CDR2 SYDVKM. There are 15 residues in the CDR3. The CDR3 is CASNPGLKVDNEQFF. In nucleotides, the CDR3 is TGTGCCAGCAACCCGGGCTTGAAGGTGGACAATGAGCAGTTCTTC.

This clone was counted a few times. The chain's CDR3 is CASSPWHTPNSPLHF. The CDR3, as DNA: TGTGCCAGCAGCCCTTGGCATACACCTAATTCACCCCTCCACTTT. The chain joins TRBV14 to TRBJ1-6; unclear D gene. This CDR3 has 15 amino acids. Trimming left V 4 bases short and J 6 bases short, with 13 bases between. The germline CDR1 and CDR2 sequences are SGHDN and FVKESK.

CDR3 residues: CASSPQGSNQPQHF. In DNA, the CDR3 is TGTGCCAGCAGCCCTCAGGGGAGCAATCAGCCCCAGCATTTT. The V and J genes are TRBV7-2 and TRBJ1-5; D perhaps matches TRBD1 (6 bases). V lost 5 bases and J lost 1, with 9 bases in between. Germline V gene lookup returns CDR1 SGHTA and CDR2 FQGNSA. The CDR3 spans 14 residues.

The V call is TRBV28, the J call TRBJ2-2, with 9 bases lining up with TRBD1. The CDR3 contains 17 residues. V shed 4 bases and J 7 bases; nucleotides not matched to a gene: 13. Germline V CDR1 and CDR2: MDHEN, SYDVKM. In DNA, the CDR3 is TGTGCCAGCAGTTCCCCCCCCGGGACAGGGAAGGGCGGGGAGCTGTTTTTT. It encodes CASSSPPGTGKGGELFF.

The chain links TRBV18 to TRBJ2-1, with 7 positions matching TRBD1. Losses at the gene ends were 6 bases for V and 7 bases for J; bases not matched to a gene: 9. Germline CDR1 KGHSH, CDR2 LQKENI. The CDR3 has 14 amino acids. The CDR3 nucleotides read TGTGCCAGCTCCCGACAGGGCCAGGGAAATGAGCAGTTCTTC. Amino acid sequence: CASSRQGQGNEQFF. Full variable domain (missing parts from reference TRBV18 and TRBJ2-1): NAGVMQNPRHLVRRRGQEARLRCSPMKGHSHVYWYRQLPEEGLKFMVYLQKENIIDESGMPKERFSAEFPKEGPSILRIQQVVRGDSAAYFCASSRQGQGNEQFFGPGTRLTVL.

The chain carries TRBV5-1 and TRBJ2-3, with D possibly TRBD1 on 5 matching bases. V was cut by 5 bases and J by 6 bases, with 16 bases left in between. Germline CDR1 is SGHRS and CDR2 is YFSETQ. The CDR3 covers 14 residues. The CDR3 bases are TGCGCCAGCAGACGAGGTCAAAAGGGGGATACGCAGTATTTT. It specifies CASRRGQKGDTQYF.

The chain carries TRBV3-1 (or the pseudogene TRBV3-2) and TRBJ2-7, with 10 bases identical to TRBD2. This CDR3 is 15 amino acids long. The germline CDR1 and CDR2 sequences are LGHDT and YNNKEL (reference sequence). J lost 2 bases, V lost 5 bases, and 6 bases had no gene match. CDR3 residues: CASSFASGGTYEQYF. The CDR3 DNA is TGTGCCAGCAGCTTCGCTAGCGGGGGAACCTACGAGCAGTACTTC.

The chain combines TRBV9 with TRBJ1-1; D call uncertain. V shed 3 bases and J shed 5 bases, with 17 bases lying between them. The CDR3 totals 15 residues. CDR1 SGDLS and CDR2 YYNGEE come from the germline V gene. The CDR3 sequence is CASSAGGRGLTEAFF. The CDR3 bases are TGTGCCAGCAGCGCTGGTGGAAGAGGGTTGACTGAAGCTTTCTTT.

The chain couples TRBV30 to TRBJ2-1; either TRBD1 or TRBD2 may supply D (5 bases each). Trimming pared 7 bases from V and 9 bases from J, leaving 13 bases between. This CDR3 spans 11 amino acids. Germline V gives CDR1 GTSNPN, CDR2 SVGIG (reference sequence). CDR3 DNA sequence: TGTGCCTCCCTGAGGGGCAGTGAGCAGTTCTTC. Translating it yields CASLRGSEQFF.

The chain recombines TRBV9 with TRBJ2-5, with D possibly being TRBD1 (5 bases). The CDR3 runs to 14 residues. Deletions cut 0 bases from V and 5 bases from J, with 11 bases between. From germline, CDR1 is SGDLS and CDR2 YYNGEE. Here the CDR3 reads CASSVGGKEETQYF. CDR3 nucleotides: TGTGCCAGCAGCGTAGGGGGCAAGGAGGAGACCCAGTACTTC. Filled out from reference TRBV9 and TRBJ2-5, the complete variable domain reads DSGVTQTPKHLITATGQRVTLRCSPRSGDLSVYWYQQSLDQGLQFLIQYYNGEERAKGNILERFSAQQFPDLHSELNLSSLELGDSALYFCASSVGGKEETQYFGPGTRLLVL.

The genes are TRBV6-5 and TRBJ2-7, with 10 bases identical to TRBD1. CDR1 and CDR2 (germline): MNHEY, SVGAGI. The V and J ends lost 4 bases and 3 bases, in that order; junction bases with no gene match: 0. CDR3 size: 13 residues. The CDR3 DNA follows: TGTGCCAGCAGTTGGACAGGGGGCTACGAGCAGTACTTC. As protein: CASSWTGGYEQYF.

The gene calls are TRBV3-1 (or the pseudogene TRBV3-2) and TRBJ1-1, with D uncertain. Germline V CDR1 and CDR2: LGHDT, YNNKEL (reference sequence). The CDR3 extends over 11 amino acids. Trimming took off 11 bases at V and 1 base at J, with 8 bases between the two ends. CDR3 DNA sequence: TGTGCCGCCGGGGAGAACACTGAAGCTTTCTTT. Encoded protein: CAAGENTEAFF.

CDR3 in amino acids: CASNGGVTYEQYF. CDR3 coding DNA: TGTGCCAGCAATGGTGGGGTCACCTACGAGCAGTACTTC. The chain joins TRBV2 to TRBJ2-7; D unresolved. CDR1 is SNHLY and CDR2 is FYNNEI in the germline V gene. Trimming stripped 7 bases from V and 2 bases from J, with 12 bases between. CDR3 length: 13 amino acids. Based on the CDR3 plus reference TRBV2 and TRBJ2-7, the full variable domain is EPEVTQTPSHQVTQMGQEVILRCVPISNHLYFYWYRQILGQKVEFLVSFYNNEISEKSEIFDDQFSVERPDGSNFTLKIRSTKLEDSAMYFCASNGGVTYEQYFGPGTRLTVT.

The genes are TRBV3-1 (or the pseudogene TRBV3-2) and TRBJ2-5, with TRBD2 matching 13 bases. V trimming: 2 bases; J trimming: 3 bases; junction bases outside the gene matches: 3. CDR1 LGHDT and CDR2 YNNKEL come from the germline V gene (reference sequence). This CDR3 is built from 16 residues. The CDR3 region is CASSQLGLAGEETQYF. The CDR3 bases are TGTGCCAGCAGCCAATTAGGACTAGCGGGAGAAGAGACCCAGTACTTC.

The V call is TRBV3-1 (or the pseudogene TRBV3-2), the J call TRBJ1-5; TRBD1 is a possible D gene (6 bases). The germline V gene encodes CDR1 LGHDT and CDR2 YNNKEL (reference sequence). The V end lost 9 bases, the J end lost 2 bases, and 14 bases lay between the germline ends. This CDR3 has 14 residues. As DNA, the CDR3 is TGTGCCAGTTCTCCCCCAGGGGGCAATCAGCCCCAGCATTTT. Protein: CASSPPGGNQPQHF.

V usage is TRBV5-1 and J usage is TRBJ2-7; D gene uncertain. The CDR3 is 13 amino acids. Trimming took 5 bases from V and 0 from J, leaving 9 bases between them. Germline V gives CDR1 SGHRS, CDR2 YFSETQ. The CDR3 is CASSQGPSYEQYF. The DNA for the CDR3 is TGCGCCAGCAGTCAAGGACCCTCCTACGAGCAGTACTTC. The full variable domain, rest sourced from reference TRBV5-1 and TRBJ2-7, is KAGVTQTPRYLIKTRGQQVTLSCSPISGHRSVSWYQQTPGQGLQFLFEYFSETQRNKGNFPGRFSGRQFSNSRSEMNVSTLELGDSALYLCASSQGPSYEQYFGPGTRLTVT.

The chain carries TRBV21-1 and TRBJ1-2; no check of the table's D call, TRBD1, against the DNA was made. TRBV21-1 is labeled a pseudogene. CDR3 length: 14 amino acids. The CDR3 here is CASSKSKTDNGYTF. The CDR3 nucleotides read TGTGCCAGCAGCAAAAGTAAGACAGATAATGGCTACACCTTC.